A selection of T cell receptor beta chains follows, all from one sample in a study of OX40 agonist ivuxolimab in advanced cancers. TCRdb keeps only in-frame clones here, not all; method: immunoSEQ multiplex PCR. The table has roughly 68,000 clones, 83% seen once. This sample comprised CD4+ or CD8+ T cells sorted from blood, obtained in a trial of the OX40 agonist ivuxolimab. These receptor sequences come from an adult with an advanced solid tumor such as melanoma, head and neck, liver or kidney cancer. Both conserved end residues are part of each CDR3. Fields, in order: V gene, J gene, D gene, clone size, CDR3 protein, CDR3 DNA. The D gene is left open where the match is weak. Not all rows give a size; the values are once, few, many and, for expanded clones, a class.

>TRBV5-5|TRBJ2-1|TRBD1|once
CASSSGTGPNEQFF
TGTGCCAGCAGCTCCGGGACAGGGCCGAATGAGCAGTTCTTC
>TRBV29-1|TRBJ2-3|.|.
CSVGGQGSPDTQYF
TGCAGCGTGGGGGGGCAGGGTTCTCCAGATACGCAGTATTTT
>TRBV4-2|TRBJ2-3|TRBD2|.
CASSQAQRGADTQYF
TGTGCCAGCAGCCAAGCCCAGCGGGGGGCAGATACGCAGTATTTT
>TRBV6-1|TRBJ2-7|TRBD1|.
CASSEGTGPYEQYF
TGTGCCAGCAGTGAGGGGACAGGGCCCTACGAGCAGTACTTC
>TRBV7-8|TRBJ2-7|.|.
CASSPSAYEQYF
TGTGCCAGCAGCCCTTCCGCCTACGAGCAGTACTTC
>TRBV7-8|TRBJ2-1|TRBD2|.
CASSSGSGGLYNEQFF
TGTGCCAGCAGCTCGGGTAGCGGGGGACTGTACAATGAGCAGTTCTTC
>TRBV29-1|TRBJ1-1|.|.
CSGGAGAGEAFF
TGCAGCGGGGGAGCGGGGGCGGGTGAAGCTTTCTTT
>TRBV9|TRBJ2-3|TRBD1|few
CASSVVMGQGADTQYF
TGTGCCAGCAGCGTAGTGATGGGACAGGGGGCAGATACGCAGTATTTT
>TRBV9|TRBJ2-3|TRBD2|.
CASSVLAGTDTQYF
TGTGCCAGCAGCGTACTAGCGGGCACAGATACGCAGTATTTT
>TRBV5-3|TRBJ2-7|.|few
CARSLELNPGGGSFEQYF
TGTGCCAGAAGCTTGGAATTAAATCCGGGGGGCGGATCTTTCGAGCAGTACTTC
>TRBV6-5|TRBJ2-3|TRBD2|.
CASRELAGGRDTQYF
TGTGCCAGCAGGGAACTAGCGGGGGGGAGGGATACGCAGTATTTT
>TRBV19|TRBJ1-1|.|.
CASIRERGDTEAFF
TGTGCCAGTATAAGGGAGCGCGGGGACACTGAAGCTTTCTTT
>TRBV11-1|TRBJ2-7|.|.
CASSSIPGSYEQYF
TGTGCCAGCAGCTCGATTCCCGGCTCCTACGAGCAGTACTTC
>TRBV2|TRBJ2-1|TRBD1|.
CASRANRGYQPEKSNEQFF
TGTGCCAGCAGGGCCAACAGGGGGTATCAACCTGAAAAAAGCAATGAGCAGTTCTTC
>TRBV9|TRBJ2-7|.|.
CASSVGGASIEQYF
TGTGCCAGCAGCGTCGGCGGGGCCTCCATCGAGCAGTACTTC
>TRBV7-7|TRBJ2-1|.|few
CASSPGGVGSYNEQFF
TGTGCCAGCAGCCCCGGCGGTGTTGGGTCCTACAATGAGCAGTTCTTC
>TRBV19|TRBJ2-5|.|.
CATEPRKGYQETQYF
TGTGCCACCGAACCCCGTAAAGGATACCAAGAGACCCAGTACTTC
>TRBV12-2|TRBJ1-5|.|.
CASRLARELSNQPQHF
TGTGCAAGTCGCTTAGCCCGAGAGCTGAGCAATCAGCCCCAGCATTTT
>TRBV29-1|TRBJ2-5|TRBD2|.
CSVELAGGRETQYF
TGCAGCGTTGAACTAGCGGGGGGTAGGGAGACCCAGTACTTC
>TRBV11-2|TRBJ2-5|.|.
CASSPPERSYLKETQYF
TGTGCCAGCAGCCCGCCGGAGCGCTCATATCTCAAAGAGACCCAGTACTTC
>TRBV7-9|TRBJ1-4|.|.
CASRLAPSTNEKLFF
TGTGCCAGCAGGCTCGCGCCTTCAACTAATGAAAAACTGTTTTTT
>TRBV6-6|TRBJ1-2|.|.
CASSYSVPGNNYGYTF
TGTGCCAGCAGTTACTCCGTGCCAGGGAATAACTATGGCTACACCTTC
>TRBV6-1|TRBJ2-1|.|.
CASTWTSPYNEQFF
TGTGCCAGCACCTGGACCTCACCCTACAATGAGCAGTTCTTC
>TRBV6-5|TRBJ1-1|TRBD1|.
CASREQGPAFF
TGTGCCAGCAGGGAACAGGGGCCAGCTTTCTTT
>TRBV2|TRBJ2-7|.|few
CASSIRTSTYEQYF
TGTGCCAGCAGTATCAGGACGAGCACCTACGAGCAGTACTTC
>TRBV18|TRBJ2-7|TRBD1|.
CASSTDRGSYEQYF
TGTGCCAGCTCAACCGACAGGGGTTCCTACGAGCAGTACTTC
>TRBV9|TRBJ2-1|TRBD2|.
CASSAGLADYNEQFF
TGTGCCAGCAGCGCAGGACTAGCGGATTACAATGAGCAGTTCTTC
>TRBV19|TRBJ2-7|TRBD1|.
CASSISHRGPYEQYF
TGTGCCAGTAGTATATCCCACAGGGGTCCCTACGAGCAGTACTTC
>TRBV6-5|TRBJ1-4|TRBD1|.
CASKGAEKLFF
TGTGCCAGCAAGGGGGCTGAAAAACTGTTTTTT
>TRBV5-1|TRBJ1-2|TRBD1|.
CASSLGGQGQGYTF
TGCGCCAGCAGCTTGGGAGGACAGGGGCAAGGCTACACCTTC
>TRBV27|TRBJ2-7|.|.
CASSSPGENYEQYF
TGTGCCAGCAGTTCCCCTGGGGAGAACTACGAGCAGTACTTC
>TRBV15|TRBJ1-1|.|.
CATSRATTENTEAFF
TGTGCCACCAGCAGGGCTACGACAGAGAACACTGAAGCTTTCTTT
>TRBV14|TRBJ2-5|TRBD1|once
CASSQGTGISETQYF
TGTGCCAGCAGCCAAGGGACAGGGATCTCAGAGACCCAGTACTTC
>TRBV7-9|TRBJ2-7|TRBD1|.
CASSPSGTGLNEQYF
TGTGCCAGCAGCCCCTCCGGGACAGGCCTCAACGAGCAGTACTTC
>TRBV6-5|TRBJ1-2|TRBD1|.
CASSPPGGYGYTF
TGTGCCAGCAGTCCCCCAGGGGGCTATGGCTACACCTTC
>TRBV30|TRBJ1-6|TRBD1|.
CAGRTGIDNSPLHF
TGTGCCGGACGGACAGGGATTGACAATTCACCCCTCCACTTT
>TRBV10-1|TRBJ2-7|.|.
CASSREGRPYEQYF
TGCGCCAGCAGTAGGGAAGGTAGGCCCTACGAGCAGTACTTC
>TRBV30|TRBJ1-2|.|.
CAWRGYHGYTF
TGTGCCTGGAGGGGGTACCATGGCTACACCTTC
>TRBV6-4|TRBJ2-3|.|few
CASSDSGHSTDTQYF
TGTGCCAGCAGTGACTCCGGCCACAGCACAGATACGCAGTATTTT